This TCR beta chain was found in a study of tumor and adjacent non-tumor tissue in lung cancer. This sample's RNA came from whole unsorted tissue. TCRbeta libraries were built with three rounds of nested PCR, modified from ARM-PCR. MiXCR, run by TCRdb on the multiplex PCR reads, gives a single entry per CDR3 protein. The table shows 100,000 to 150,000 distinct CDR3 sequences, with 66% occurring only once. This clonotype was picked up a small number of times. V was clipped by 2 bases and J by 8 bases, with 14 bases between them. This CDR3 has 14 amino acids. The germline CDR1 and CDR2 sequences are SGHRS and YFSETQ.

This clonotype originated in a man aged 30 to 45 with non-small cell lung cancer. This rearrangement joins TRBV5-1 to TRBJ2-1; D is undetermined. Sequencing was carried out using lung tumor tissue. CDR3 nucleotide sequence: TGCGCCAGCAGCTTTGAGGATCCCCGGGATGAGCAGTTCTTC. Protein product: CASSFEDPRDEQFF.